The entry below gives a single T cell receptor beta chain sequence along with its context. The antigen is unknown. Germline-derived CDR1 and CDR2 are MNHNS and SASEGT. The V and J ends lost 6 bases and 4 bases, in that order; junction bases with no gene match: 4. CDR3 length: 13 amino acids. At survey level, the immunoSEQ assay was run in its v3.0 version. The repertoire was sequenced with immunoSEQ multiplex PCR; TCRdb's copy has only in-frame clones and lacks some. This sample has about 20,000 clones, with roughly 83% found just once. This sample is drawn from a study of long-term antiretroviral therapy in people with HIV. Every donor contributed at least one pre-ART and at least two post-ART PBMC samples. Participants living with HIV all received treatment in the United States. Whole-study findings and limits: Among HIV repertoires, CDR3 length ranges were narrower than those of controls. Diversity measured after ART increased yet remained under transplant donor controls.

The sequenced sample was unsorted PBMCs, obtained 1.2 years after starting antiretroviral therapy. The TCR originated in a woman between 35 and 50 years old with HIV. This chain links TRBV6-1 with TRBJ2-7; 9 positions match TRBD1. CDR3 amino acids: CASRRDRVYEQYF. CDR3 bases: TGTGCCAGCAGAAGGGACAGGGTGTACGAGCAGTACTTC.